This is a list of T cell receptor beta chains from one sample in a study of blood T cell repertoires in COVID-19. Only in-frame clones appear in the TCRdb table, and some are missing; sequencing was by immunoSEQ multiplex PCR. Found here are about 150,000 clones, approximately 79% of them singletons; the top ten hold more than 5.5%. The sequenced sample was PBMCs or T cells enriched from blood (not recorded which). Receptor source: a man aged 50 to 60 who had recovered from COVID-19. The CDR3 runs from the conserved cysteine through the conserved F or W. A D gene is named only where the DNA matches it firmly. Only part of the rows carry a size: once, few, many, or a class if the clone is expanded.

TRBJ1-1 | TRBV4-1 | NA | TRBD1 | CASSQRRTGNTEAFF | TGCGCCAGCAGCCAACGACGGACAGGGAACACTGAAGCTTTCTTT
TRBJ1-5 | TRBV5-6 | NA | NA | CASSLKGREDNQPQHF | TGTGCCAGCAGCTTGAAGGGGCGTGAGGACAATCAGCCCCAGCATTTT
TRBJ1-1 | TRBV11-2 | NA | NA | CASSSTGLYFF | TGTGCCAGCAGCTCCACAGGGCTCTACTTCTTT
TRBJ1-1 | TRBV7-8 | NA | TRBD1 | CASSKYRGGTEAFF | TGTGCCAGCAGCAAGTACAGGGGGGGCACTGAAGCTTTCTTT
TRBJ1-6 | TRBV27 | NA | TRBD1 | CASSLRGQYNSPLHF | TGTGCCAGCAGTTTACGGGGACAGTATAATTCACCCCTCCACTTT
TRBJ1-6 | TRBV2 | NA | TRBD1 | CASSDQTGINNSPLHF | TGTGCCAGCAGTGATCAGACAGGGATCAATAATTCACCCCTCCACTTT
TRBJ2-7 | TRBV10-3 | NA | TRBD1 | CAISAGQGPSYEQYF | TGTGCCATCAGCGCCGGACAGGGGCCCTCCTACGAGCAGTACTTC
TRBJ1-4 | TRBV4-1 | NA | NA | CASSPGTNEKLFF | TGCGCCAGCAGCCCCGGGACTAATGAAAAACTGTTTTTT
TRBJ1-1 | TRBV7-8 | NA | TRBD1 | CASSFLQGAGEAFF | TGTGCCAGCAGCTTCTTGCAGGGGGCCGGTGAAGCTTTCTTT
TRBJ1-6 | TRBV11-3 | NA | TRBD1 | CASSLVGQGVNSPLHF | TGTGCCAGCAGCTTAGTAGGGCAGGGGGTAAATTCACCCCTCCACTTT
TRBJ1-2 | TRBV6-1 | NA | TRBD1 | CASSEGTGNYGYTF | TGTGCCAGCAGTGAGGGGACAGGGAACTATGGCTACACCTTC
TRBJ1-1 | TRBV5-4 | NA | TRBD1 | CASSLGYGAGGNTEAFF | TGTGCCAGCAGCTTGGGTTATGGGGCAGGGGGGAACACTGAAGCTTTCTTT
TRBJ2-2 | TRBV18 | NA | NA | CASSFYDSANTGELFF | TGTGCCAGCTCATTCTACGACAGCGCGAACACCGGGGAGCTGTTTTTT
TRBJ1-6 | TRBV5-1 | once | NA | CASRPNSYSPLHF | TGCGCCAGCAGACCCAACAGCTATTCACCCCTCCACTTT
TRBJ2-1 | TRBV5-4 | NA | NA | CASSLSSSSYNEQFF | TGTGCCAGCAGCTTGTCCAGTTCCTCCTACAATGAGCAGTTCTTC
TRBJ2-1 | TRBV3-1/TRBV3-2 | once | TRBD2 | CASSTRGGLAGDNEQFF | TGTGCCAGCAGCACCAGGGGTGGTTTAGCGGGGGACAATGAGCAGTTCTTC
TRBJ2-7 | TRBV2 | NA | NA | CASTGQLAYEQYF | TGTGCCAGCACCGGACAGCTCGCCTACGAGCAGTACTTC
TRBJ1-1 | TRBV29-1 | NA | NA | CSAGGGNTEAFF | TGCAGCGCCGGCGGCGGGAACACTGAAGCTTTCTTT
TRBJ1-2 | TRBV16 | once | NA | CASSPPQGGYTF | TGTGCCAGCAGCCCACCCCAGGGGGGCTACACCTTC
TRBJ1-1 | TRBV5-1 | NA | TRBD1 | CASSLEQGATEAFF | TGCGCCAGCAGCTTGGAACAGGGGGCGACTGAAGCTTTCTTT
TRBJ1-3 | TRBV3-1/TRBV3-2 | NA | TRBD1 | CASRETGTDTGNTIYF | TGTGCCAGCAGAGAAACCGGGACAGACACTGGAAACACCATATATTTT
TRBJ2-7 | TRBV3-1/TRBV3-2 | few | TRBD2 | CASSLGTSGYEQYF | TGTGCCAGCAGCCTCGGGACTAGCGGTTACGAGCAGTACTTC
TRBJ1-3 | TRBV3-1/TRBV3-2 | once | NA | CASSPRQRQSGNTIYF | TGTGCCAGCAGCCCCCGTCAGCGACAGTCTGGAAACACCATATATTTT
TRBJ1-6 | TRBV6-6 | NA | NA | CASTSRQDSNSPLHF | TGTGCCAGCACATCGAGACAGGATAGTAATTCACCCCTCCACTTT
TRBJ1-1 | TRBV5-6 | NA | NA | CASSLGQGGNTEAFF | TGTGCCAGCAGCTTGGGGCAGGGTGGTAACACTGAAGCTTTCTTT
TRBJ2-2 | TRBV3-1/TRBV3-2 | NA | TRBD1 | CASSPKHGTGYTGELFF | TGTGCCAGCAGCCCAAAACACGGGACAGGGTACACCGGGGAGCTGTTTTTT
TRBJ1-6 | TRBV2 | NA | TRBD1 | CASSDLGTGYSPLHF | TGTGCCAGCAGTGATCTCGGGACAGGGTATTCACCCCTCCACTTT
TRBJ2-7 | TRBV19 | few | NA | CASSTQGAQYF | TGTGCCAGTAGCACCCAAGGGGCCCAGTACTTC
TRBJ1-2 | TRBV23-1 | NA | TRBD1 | CASGQGQGKGGYTF | TGCGCCAGCGGCCAGGGACAGGGAAAGGGGGGCTACACCTTC
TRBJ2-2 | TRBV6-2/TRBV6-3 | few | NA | CASSYSRRTNTGELFF | TGTGCCAGCAGTTACTCGAGGAGAACGAACACCGGGGAGCTGTTTTTT
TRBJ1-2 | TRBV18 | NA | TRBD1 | CASSLGQENYGYTF | TGTGCCAGCTCATTGGGACAGGAAAACTATGGCTACACCTTC
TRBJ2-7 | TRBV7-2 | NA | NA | CASSLTSGSEQYF | TGTGCCAGCAGCTTAACTAGTGGAAGCGAGCAGTACTTC
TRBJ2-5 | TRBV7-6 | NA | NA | CASSLAGHGQYF | TGTGCCAGCAGCTTAGCTGGGCATGGCCAGTACTTC
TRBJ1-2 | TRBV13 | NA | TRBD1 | CASSARQGVGYTF | TGTGCCAGCAGCGCCAGACAGGGGGTTGGCTACACCTTC
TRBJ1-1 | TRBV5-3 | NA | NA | CARSLNPLNTEAFF | TGTGCCAGAAGCTTGAATCCCTTGAACACTGAAGCTTTCTTT
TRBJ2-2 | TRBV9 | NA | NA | CASSVGTARTGELFF | TGTGCCAGCAGCGTAGGGACAGCCCGAACCGGGGAGCTGTTTTTT
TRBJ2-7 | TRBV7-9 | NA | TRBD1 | CASSLGQGAYEQYF | TGTGCCAGCAGCCTAGGACAGGGGGCCTACGAGCAGTACTTC
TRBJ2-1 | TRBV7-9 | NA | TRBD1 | CASSPRGTGYYNEQFF | TGTGCCAGCAGCCCTAGGGGGACAGGATACTACAATGAGCAGTTCTTC
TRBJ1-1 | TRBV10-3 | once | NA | CAISGTGSEAFF | TGTGCCATCAGTGGCACAGGGAGCGAGGCTTTCTTT
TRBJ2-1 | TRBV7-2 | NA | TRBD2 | CASSLTSGGHNEQFF | TGTGCCAGCAGCCTTACTAGCGGGGGCCACAATGAGCAGTTCTTC
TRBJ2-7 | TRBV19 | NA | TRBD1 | CASSNDHRGSSYEQYF | TGTGCCAGTAGTAATGACCACAGGGGGAGCTCCTACGAGCAGTACTTC
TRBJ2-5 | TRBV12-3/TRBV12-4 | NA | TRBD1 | CASSLTGMETQYF | TGTGCCAGCAGTCTGACAGGGATGGAGACCCAGTACTTC
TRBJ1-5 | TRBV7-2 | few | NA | CASSSQTGSEPQHF | TGTGCCAGCAGCTCCCAGACAGGTTCGGAGCCCCAGCATTTT
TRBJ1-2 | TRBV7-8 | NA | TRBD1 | CASSFGQGGYGYTF | TGTGCCAGCAGCTTCGGACAGGGCGGCTATGGCTACACCTTC
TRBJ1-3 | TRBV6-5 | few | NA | CASSYSNRVVGNTIYF | TGTGCCAGCAGTTACTCGAACAGGGTGGTTGGAAACACCATATATTTT
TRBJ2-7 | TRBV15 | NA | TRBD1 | CATSRDRGQNHGEQYF | TGTGCCACCAGCAGAGATCGGGGACAGAACCATGGGGAGCAGTACTTC
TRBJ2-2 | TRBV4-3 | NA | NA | CASSQDGWRTQTQTNTGELFF | TGCGCCAGCAGCCAAGATGGTTGGAGGACCCAAACCCAAACGAACACCGGGGAGCTGTTTTTT
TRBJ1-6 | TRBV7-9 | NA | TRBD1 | CASSLGRDSLSPLHF | TGTGCCAGCAGCCTAGGGCGGGACAGCTTGTCACCCCTCCACTTT
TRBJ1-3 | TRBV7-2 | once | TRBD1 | CASSTTGQGASGNTIYF | TGTGCCAGCAGCACGACGGGACAGGGGGCATCTGGAAACACCATATATTTT
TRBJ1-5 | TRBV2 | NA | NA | CASREVRNQPQHF | TGTGCCAGCCGGGAGGTAAGAAATCAGCCCCAGCATTTT
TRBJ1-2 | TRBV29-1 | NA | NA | CSVPRLDYGYTF | TGCAGCGTTCCGAGACTAGACTATGGCTACACCTTC
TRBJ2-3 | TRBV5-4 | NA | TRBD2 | CASRGGGSTDTQYF | TGTGCCAGCCGCGGGGGGGGAAGCACAGATACGCAGTATTTT
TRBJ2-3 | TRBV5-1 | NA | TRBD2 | CASSRTSGANADTQYF | TGCGCCAGCAGCCGGACTAGCGGGGCCAATGCAGATACGCAGTATTTT
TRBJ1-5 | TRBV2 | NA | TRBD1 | CASSDRGQTNQPQHF | TGTGCCAGCAGTGATAGGGGACAGACCAATCAGCCCCAGCATTTT